The source of this T cell receptor (beta chain) is a study of CD8 T cells in ankylosing spondylitis (dated by TCRdb to 2017 to 2019). Some background on the complete study: T cell receptor beta repertoires were profiled in healthy donors and ankylosing spondylitis patients so that disease-linked TCR variants could be found. The full study cohort was made up of about 24 ankylosing spondylitis patients and about a hundred healthy donors. Peripheral blood was sampled, and synovial fluid was also collected from ankylosing spondylitis patients. On the study overall, not on this receptor specifically: A TCR beta motif of 8 or 9 highly homologous amino acid variants appeared characteristic of blood from ankylosing spondylitis patients. The disease-linked clones were reported to be significantly enriched in matched synovial fluid samples from ankylosing spondylitis patients. A CD8+ phenotype was shown by the disease-linked clones, which were found at relatively low frequencies in peripheral blood. Some of the motif variants had been reported before in the synovial fluid and blood of reactive arthritis patients, a finding that suggests common disease-initiation mechanisms.

The listed sequencing device is Illumina HiSeq 2500. Quantitative 5'-RACE with molecular barcodes was used to prepare TCR beta libraries. As for the original processing: Disease-linked TCR variants were identified with a new computational method built on a probabilistic model of VDJ rearrangement. TCRdb applied fastp at Q25 and MiXCR to the public reads, then kept only in-frame beta chains. Rows are combined by CDR3 protein, so each entry shows the most common genes and DNA. These V and J calls are TCRdb output, not the study's own analysis. This sample is represented by about 800,000 distinct CDR3 sequences; roughly 10% of them were singletons. The ten largest account for 0.51% of the sample. To note about this clonotype: It lacks a known antigen. No base qualities exist here, and no much larger clone lies one base off it.

Material: blood, either unsorted or a sorted T cell fraction (not recorded which). The receptor was isolated from a male donor with ankylosing spondylitis.

The CDR3 protein sequence reads: CSANGEAGETQYF. The DNA sequence is given as TGCAGTGCCAACGGGGAGGCTGGAGAGACCCAGTACTTC. The sequence links TRBV20-1 to TRBJ2-5; D gene: possibly TRBD2, on 6 matching bases. V sheds 6 bases and J sheds 4 bases, leaving 15 bases between their ends. Taken from cysteine to phenylalanine, the CDR3 has 13 residues. The read is trimmed to its CDR3 DNA, 39 bases read in frame from base 1. The germline V gene (reference sequence) sets CDR1 to DFQATT and CDR2 to SNEGSKA.